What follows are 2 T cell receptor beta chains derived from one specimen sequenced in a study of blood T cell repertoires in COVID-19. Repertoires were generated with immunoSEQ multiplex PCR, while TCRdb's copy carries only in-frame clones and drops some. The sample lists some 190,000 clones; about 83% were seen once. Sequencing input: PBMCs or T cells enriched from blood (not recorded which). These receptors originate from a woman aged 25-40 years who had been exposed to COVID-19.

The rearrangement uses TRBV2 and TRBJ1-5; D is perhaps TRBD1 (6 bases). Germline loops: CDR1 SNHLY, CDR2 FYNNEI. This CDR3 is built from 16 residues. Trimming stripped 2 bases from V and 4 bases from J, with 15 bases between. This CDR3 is CASSELGADSNQPQHF. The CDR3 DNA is TGTGCCAGCAGTGAACTGGGGGCAGACTCGAATCAGCCCCAGCATTTT. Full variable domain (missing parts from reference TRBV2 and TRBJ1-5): EPEVTQTPSHQVTQMGQEVILRCVPISNHLYFYWYRQILGQKVEFLVSFYNNEISEKSEIFDDQFSVERPDGSNFTLKIRSTKLEDSAMYFCASSELGADSNQPQHFGDGTRLSIL.

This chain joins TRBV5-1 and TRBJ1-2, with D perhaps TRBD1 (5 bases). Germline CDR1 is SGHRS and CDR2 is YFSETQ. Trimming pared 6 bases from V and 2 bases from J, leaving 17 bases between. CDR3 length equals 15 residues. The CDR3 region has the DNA TGCGCCAGCACCGAACTAACAGGATCCAACTATGGCTACACCTTC. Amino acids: CASTELTGSNYGYTF.